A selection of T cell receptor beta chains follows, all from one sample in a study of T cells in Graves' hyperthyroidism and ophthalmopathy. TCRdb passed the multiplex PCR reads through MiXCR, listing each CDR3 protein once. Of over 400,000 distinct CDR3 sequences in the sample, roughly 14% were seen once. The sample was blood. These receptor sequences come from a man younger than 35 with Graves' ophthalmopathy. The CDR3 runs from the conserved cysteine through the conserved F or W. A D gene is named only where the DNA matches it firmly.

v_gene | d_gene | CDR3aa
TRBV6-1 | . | CASSEALISYNEQFF
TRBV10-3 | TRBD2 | CAISSGSDEQYF
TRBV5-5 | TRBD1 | CASSATGGNQETQYF
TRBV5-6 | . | CASSPGDRFNEQYF
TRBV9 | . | CASSVWDSLTDTQYF
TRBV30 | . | CAWKVGGREAFF
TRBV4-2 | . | CASSQEGGRAYSNQPQHF
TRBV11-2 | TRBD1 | CASSGQGVSYEQYF
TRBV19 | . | CASTLTDGNTIYF
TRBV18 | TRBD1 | CASSPDRDNGYTF
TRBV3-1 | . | CASSQGFYEKLFF
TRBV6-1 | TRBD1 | CASTRDRGRRTDTQYF
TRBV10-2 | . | CASTKGGLYTDTQYF